This TCR beta chain was recovered during a study of T-cell reconstitution after alpha-beta-depleted transplantation in children. The CDR3 is made up of 13 amino acids. V dropped 4 bases and J dropped 5 bases, with 11 bases sitting between them. Germline V gene data show CDR1 as LGHNA and CDR2 as YNFKEQ. Using unique molecular identifiers, the investigators prepared the TCRbeta library. TCRdb redid the calling of the PCR reads with MiXCR, one entry per CDR3 protein. The table shows 240,000 or so distinct CDR3 sequences, with 9.5% to 15% occurring only once. The receptor's source is a human donor who donated a stem cell graft to a child with acute lymphoblastic leukemia. The chain joins TRBV4-2 to TRBJ2-5; no clear D gene. Material: PBMCs from the stem cell graft donor, obtained from the stem cell graft. The CDR3 loop is CASSPGPPETQYF. CDR3 sequence (DNA): TGTGCCAGCAGCCCCGGGCCCCCGGAGACCCAGTACTTC.